This entry lists 6 T cell receptor beta chains sequenced from one sample in a study of cytomegalovirus exposure and HLA in healthy donors. The PCR was carried out with 60 Vbeta primers and 13 Jbeta primers. Sequenced by immunoSEQ multiplex PCR; TCRdb stores in-frame clones only, minus some. The sample holds 150,000 to 200,000 clones, around 75% seen once. Sequenced sample: PBMCs. All receptors derive from a woman between 45 and 65 years old in good health and CMV-seronegative.

This clone was picked up a small number of times. The chain employs TRBV6-6 and TRBJ1-1, with D perhaps matching TRBD1 (6 bases). V was trimmed by 0 bases and J by 4 bases, leaving 12 bases between them. In germline, CDR1 is MNHNY, CDR2 SVGAGI (reference sequence). This CDR3 is 15 amino acids long. This chain's CDR3 is CASSYSATGSTEAFF. CDR3 coding DNA: TGTGCCAGCAGTTACTCAGCCACAGGGAGCACTGAAGCTTTCTTT.

V is TRBV19 and J is TRBJ2-1; 10 nucleotides match TRBD2. The V and J ends lost 5 bases and 8 bases, in that order; junction bases with no gene match: 15. The CDR3 sequence is 17 residues long. Germline V gene sequence: CDR1 LNHDA, CDR2 SQIVND (reference sequence). CDR3 region: CASSSPILAGQTHEQFF. The DNA of the CDR3 is TGTGCCAGTAGTTCACCCATACTAGCGGGACAAACTCATGAGCAGTTCTTC.

J is TRBJ2-3 and V is TRBV7-9, with TRBD2 as a possible D gene (6 bases). V was trimmed by 4 bases and J by 0 bases, leaving 20 bases between them. There are 18 residues in the CDR3. Per germline, CDR1 SEHNR and CDR2 FQNEAQ (reference sequence). This chain's CDR3 is CASSSSPGPGTSTDTQYF. CDR3 nucleotide sequence: TGTGCCAGCAGCTCCTCCCCAGGGCCTGGGACTAGCACAGATACGCAGTATTTT.

This clone was seen a single time. Its ends do not fully match the called genes, so a read error is possible. This rearrangement joins TRBV7-7 to TRBJ2-5; 7 bases line up with TRBD1. This CDR3 is built from 14 residues. CDR1 and CDR2 (germline): SSHAT, FNYEAQ (reference sequence). The chain's CDR3 is CASSTTGLQETQYF. The CDR3 nucleotides read TGTGCTAGCAGCACGACAGGGCTACAAGAGACCCAGTACTTC.

V and J are TRBV28 and TRBJ1-5; TRBD1 aligns across 8 bases. The CDR3 spans 18 residues. J lost 0 bases, V lost 6 bases, and 13 bases had no gene match. Germline V gives CDR1 MDHEN, CDR2 SYDVKM. DNA for the CDR3: TGTGCCAGCAGCAGCCCTGGGACAGGATGGGGTAGCAATCAGCCCCAGCATTTT. Protein product: CASSSPGTGWGSNQPQHF.

This clone was picked up a small number of times. The chain is built from TRBV6-1 and TRBJ1-2, with 7 bases that match TRBD1. Germline V CDR1 and CDR2: MNHNS, SASEGT. This CDR3 contains 14 residues. Unmatched junction bases numbered 12, after V lost 6 bases and J lost 8 bases. CDR3 bases: TGTGCCAGCAGAAACAACAGGGGAGGAAGGGGCTACACCTTC. Protein: CASRNNRGGRGYTF.